This is a list of T cell receptor beta chains from one sample in a study of T cell changes during pregnancy in multiple sclerosis. The protocol was immunoSEQ multiplex PCR, while the TCRdb copy is restricted to in-frame clones and leaves out a portion. The table lists tens of thousands of clones, about nine tenths of them singletons. The starting material was peripheral blood, obtained in the first trimester of pregnancy. The receptors were sampled from a female donor in good health, enrolled as a control in a pregnancy study. CDR3s leave out the opening cysteine and the closing phenylalanine or tryptophan. Each record gives: J gene, clone size, V gene, CDR3 protein. A row's size may be missing; if present it is once, few, many or a size class.

J: TRBJ2-1
size: once
V: TRBV28
CDR3: ASRKRDEQF

J: TRBJ1-1
size: .
V: TRBV2
CDR3: ASSRRRMGGPGTEAF

J: TRBJ2-3
size: .
V: TRBV5-4
CDR3: ASSPGNTDTQY

J: TRBJ1-1
size: once
V: TRBV19
CDR3: ASSATGIGTEAF

J: TRBJ1-4
size: .
V: TRBV6-1
CDR3: ASVRAGTDREKLF

J: TRBJ1-2
size: .
V: TRBV5-6
CDR3: ASSLAKGGRAGYT

J: TRBJ1-5
size: once
V: TRBV2
CDR3: ASSENAGSQPQH

J: TRBJ2-3
size: .
V: TRBV5-1
CDR3: ASSSGTSSDTQY

J: TRBJ2-3
size: .
V: TRBV18
CDR3: ASSPTGSADTQY

J: TRBJ1-1
size: .
V: TRBV5-6
CDR3: ASSRIRRIYRAVEAF

J: TRBJ1-5
size: .
V: TRBV11-2
CDR3: ASSLGSGGSQPQH

J: TRBJ1-2
size: .
V: TRBV29-1
CDR3: SVDFAAGGSYGYT

J: TRBJ2-1
size: few
V: TRBV4-1
CDR3: ASSTRLAGVNEQF

J: TRBJ2-7
size: .
V: TRBV5-1
CDR3: ASGSQVRPYEQY

J: TRBJ2-5
size: .
V: TRBV5-1
CDR3: ASSLQDQETQY

J: TRBJ2-2
size: once
V: TRBV7-9
CDR3: ASTTPQGNTGELF

J: TRBJ1-2
size: once
V: TRBV27
CDR3: ASGRTVGGYT

J: TRBJ2-1
size: .
V: TRBV7-8
CDR3: ASSLLAGVDYNEQF

J: TRBJ2-5
size: .
V: TRBV7-7
CDR3: ASSLGTSGPQETQY

J: TRBJ2-2
size: .
V: TRBV28
CDR3: ASSLFGLAGGAGELF

J: TRBJ2-3
size: once
V: TRBV6-4
CDR3: ASSAGTSGSTDTQY

J: TRBJ2-2
size: few
V: TRBV7-3
CDR3: ASSRGGDTGELF

J: TRBJ2-7
size: .
V: TRBV18
CDR3: ASSPGTSGSYEQY

J: TRBJ1-5
size: .
V: TRBV19
CDR3: ASSMSGSRGRDQPQH

J: TRBJ2-5
size: .
V: TRBV7-2
CDR3: ASSPQPSDQETQY

J: TRBJ2-3
size: .
V: TRBV27
CDR3: ASSSLPAGFLQGTDTQY

J: TRBJ2-7
size: few
V: TRBV18
CDR3: ASSKDRAEQY

J: TRBJ1-3
size: .
V: TRBV19
CDR3: ASSIDSRGDTIY

J: TRBJ1-5
size: once
V: TRBV7-2
CDR3: ASSRDTSNQPQH

J: TRBJ2-2
size: .
V: TRBV7-2
CDR3: ASSLGLNTGELF

J: TRBJ1-5
size: .
V: TRBV7-9
CDR3: ASSLGQGVGNQPQH

J: TRBJ2-7
size: .
V: TRBV28
CDR3: ASSELYYEQY

J: TRBJ2-2
size: .
V: TRBV11-2
CDR3: ASSPSTTGELF

J: TRBJ2-3
size: .
V: TRBV29-1
CDR3: SVEGARHTDTQY

J: TRBJ1-3
size: .
V: TRBV30
CDR3: AWSVLGQATSGNTIY

J: TRBJ2-7
size: .
V: TRBV13
CDR3: ASSSPTSGRAGEQY

J: TRBJ2-1
size: .
V: TRBV7-2
CDR3: ASSLDLGGAGGEQF

J: TRBJ2-7
size: .
V: TRBV4-2
CDR3: ASSQELSVAGGPGSYEQY

J: TRBJ2-2
size: .
V: TRBV27
CDR3: ASSASGAVTGELF

J: TRBJ2-1
size: .
V: TRBV11-2
CDR3: ASSPEGLSGYNEQF